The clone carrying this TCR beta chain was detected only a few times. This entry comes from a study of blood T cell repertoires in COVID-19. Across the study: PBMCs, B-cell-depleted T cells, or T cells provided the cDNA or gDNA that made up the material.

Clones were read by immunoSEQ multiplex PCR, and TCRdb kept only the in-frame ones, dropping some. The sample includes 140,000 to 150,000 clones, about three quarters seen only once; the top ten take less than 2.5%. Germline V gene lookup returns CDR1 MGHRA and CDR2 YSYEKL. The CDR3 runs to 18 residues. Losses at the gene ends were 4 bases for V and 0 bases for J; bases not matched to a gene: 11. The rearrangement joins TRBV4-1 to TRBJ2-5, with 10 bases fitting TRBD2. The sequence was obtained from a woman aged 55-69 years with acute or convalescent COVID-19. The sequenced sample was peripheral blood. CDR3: CASSLYLAGEPNQETQYF. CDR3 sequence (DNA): TGCGCCAGCAGCCTGTATCTAGCGGGAGAGCCGAACCAAGAGACCCAGTACTTC.